The rows below give T cell receptor beta chains drawn from one sample of a study of CD8 T cells in Susac syndrome. TCRdb analysed the immunoSEQ multiplex PCR reads with MiXCR anew, one entry per CDR3 protein. The table records more than 150,000 distinct CDR3 sequences, around 95% of them present only once. Input material: CD4+ T cells from PBMCs. The receptors come from a human donor with Susac syndrome. The conserved cysteine and the conserved F or W are not part of the CDR3 here. The order of the fields is V gene, CDR3 protein.

TRBV30 AWRLSGYKLF
TRBV25-1 ASSEKGAGANVLT
TRBV7-2 ASSLGGLGDEQF
TRBV7-2 ASSSRNKGRDEQF
TRBV29-1 SVGPGLAGEEQY
TRBV5-1 ASSLASANTDTQY
TRBV12-3/TRBV12-4 ASSLQGQTEAF
TRBV20-1 SAARGGITDTQY
TRBV24-1 ATSEEETQY
TRBV6-4 ASSDNGDTQY
TRBV2 ASSVRVGNNEQF
TRBV6-6 ASSPRTGTSTDTQY
TRBV11-2 ASSLGGNTEAF
TRBV2 ASTQHPNSGGYT
TRBV29-1 SVYRDGYT
TRBV30 AWRKVETQY
TRBV11-1 ASSRTRGGANEQF
TRBV28 ASSSLGRAGEQY
TRBV20-1 SAPPSVPTRTEAF
TRBV27 ASSRTGPEKLF
TRBV5-1 ASGLQGLSYEQY
TRBV28 ASSPPPGGEQF
TRBV28 ASTTGTIINIQY
TRBV29-1 SAGTGGIGELF
TRBV20-1 SARGPDTGELF
TRBV30 AWKDLSEQF
TRBV27 ASSPSGLLSSYEQY
TRBV3-1 ASSQDLMSSGRTEAF
TRBV29-1 SVGELAGVPNEQF